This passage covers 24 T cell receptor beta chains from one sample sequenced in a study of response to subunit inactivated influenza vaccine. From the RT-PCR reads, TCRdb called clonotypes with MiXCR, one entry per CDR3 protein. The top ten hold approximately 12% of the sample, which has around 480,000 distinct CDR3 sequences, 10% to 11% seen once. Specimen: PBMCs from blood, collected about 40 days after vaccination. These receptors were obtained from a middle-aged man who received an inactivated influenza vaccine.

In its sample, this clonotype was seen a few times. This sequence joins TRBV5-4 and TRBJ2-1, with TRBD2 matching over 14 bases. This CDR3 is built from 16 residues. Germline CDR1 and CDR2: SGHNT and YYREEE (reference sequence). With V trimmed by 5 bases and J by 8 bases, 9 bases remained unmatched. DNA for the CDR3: TGTGCCAGCAGTAGCGGGACTAGCGGGAGTCGGCATGAGCAGTTCTTC. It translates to CASSSGTSGSRHEQFF.

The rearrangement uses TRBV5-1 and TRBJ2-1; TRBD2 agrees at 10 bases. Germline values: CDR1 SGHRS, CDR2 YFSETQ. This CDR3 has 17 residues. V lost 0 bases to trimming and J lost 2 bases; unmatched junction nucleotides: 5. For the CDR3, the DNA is TGCGCCAGCAGCTTGGTCCCTAGCGGGAGAACCTACAATGAGCAGTTCTTC. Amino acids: CASSLVPSGRTYNEQFF.

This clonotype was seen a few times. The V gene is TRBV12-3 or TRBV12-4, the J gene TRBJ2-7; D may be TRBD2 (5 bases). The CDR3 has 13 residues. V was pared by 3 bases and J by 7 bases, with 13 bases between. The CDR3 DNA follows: TGTGCCAGCAGTTTGATCGGCCCGGGGGAGCAGTACTTC. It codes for CASSLIGPGEQYF.

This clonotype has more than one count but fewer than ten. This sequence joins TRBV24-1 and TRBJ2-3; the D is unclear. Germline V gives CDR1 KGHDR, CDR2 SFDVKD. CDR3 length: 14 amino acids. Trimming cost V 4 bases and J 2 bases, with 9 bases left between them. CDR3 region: CATSDPFPTDTQYF. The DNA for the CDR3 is TGTGCCACCAGTGACCCCTTCCCCACAGATACGCAGTATTTT.

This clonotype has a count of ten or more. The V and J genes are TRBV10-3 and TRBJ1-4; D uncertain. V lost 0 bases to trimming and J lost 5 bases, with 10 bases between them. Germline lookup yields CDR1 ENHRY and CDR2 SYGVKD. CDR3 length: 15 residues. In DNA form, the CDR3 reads TGTGCCATCAGTGAGTCGATAGGGTTAAATGAAAAACTGTTTTTT. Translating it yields CAISESIGLNEKLFF.

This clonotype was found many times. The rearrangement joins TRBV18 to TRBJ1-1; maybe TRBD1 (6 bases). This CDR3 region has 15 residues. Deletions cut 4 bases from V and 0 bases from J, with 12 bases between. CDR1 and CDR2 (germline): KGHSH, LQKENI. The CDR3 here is CASSLEGVLNTEAFF. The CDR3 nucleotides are TGTGCCAGCTCACTCGAGGGGGTACTGAACACTGAAGCTTTCTTT.

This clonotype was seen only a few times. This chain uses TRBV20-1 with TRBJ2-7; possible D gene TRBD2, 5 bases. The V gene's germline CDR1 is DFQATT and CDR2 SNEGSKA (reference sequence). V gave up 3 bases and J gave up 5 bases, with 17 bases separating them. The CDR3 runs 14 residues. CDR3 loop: CSASEFALANEQYF. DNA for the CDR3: TGCAGTGCTAGTGAGTTTGCGCTAGCCAACGAGCAGTACTTC.

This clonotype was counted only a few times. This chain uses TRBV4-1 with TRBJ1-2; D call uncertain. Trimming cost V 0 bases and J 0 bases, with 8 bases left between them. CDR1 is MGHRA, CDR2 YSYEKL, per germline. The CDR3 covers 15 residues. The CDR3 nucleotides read TGCGCCAGCAGCCAAGAAATCCAGTCTAACTATGGCTACACCTTC. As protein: CASSQEIQSNYGYTF.

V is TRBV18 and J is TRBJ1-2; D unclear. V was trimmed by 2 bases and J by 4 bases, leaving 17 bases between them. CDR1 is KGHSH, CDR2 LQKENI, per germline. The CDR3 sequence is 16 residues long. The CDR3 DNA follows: TGTGCCAGCTCACCAAATGGAGGGTCCATAGGCTATGGCTACACCTTC. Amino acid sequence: CASSPNGGSIGYGYTF. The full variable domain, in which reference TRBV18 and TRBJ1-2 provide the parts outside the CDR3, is NAGVMQNPRHLVRRRGQEARLRCSPMKGHSHVYWYRQLPEEGLKFMVYLQKENIIDESGMPKERFSAEFPKEGPSILRIQQVVRGDSAAYFCASSPNGGSIGYGYTFGSGTRLTVV.

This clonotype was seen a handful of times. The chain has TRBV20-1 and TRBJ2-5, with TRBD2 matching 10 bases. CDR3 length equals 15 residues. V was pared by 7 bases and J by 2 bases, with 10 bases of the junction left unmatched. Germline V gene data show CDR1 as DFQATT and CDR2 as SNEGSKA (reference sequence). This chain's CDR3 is CSGQPGTSVQETQYF. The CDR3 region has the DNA TGCAGTGGACAACCCGGGACTAGCGTACAAGAGACCCAGTACTTC.

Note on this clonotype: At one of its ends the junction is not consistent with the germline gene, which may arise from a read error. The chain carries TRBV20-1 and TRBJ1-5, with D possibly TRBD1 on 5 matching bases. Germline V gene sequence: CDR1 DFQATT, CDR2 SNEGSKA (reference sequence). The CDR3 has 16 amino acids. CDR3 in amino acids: CSARPVAGDSKQPQHF. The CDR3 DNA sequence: TGCAGTGCTAGACCTGTCGCGGGGGATAGCAAGCAGCCCCAGCATTTT.

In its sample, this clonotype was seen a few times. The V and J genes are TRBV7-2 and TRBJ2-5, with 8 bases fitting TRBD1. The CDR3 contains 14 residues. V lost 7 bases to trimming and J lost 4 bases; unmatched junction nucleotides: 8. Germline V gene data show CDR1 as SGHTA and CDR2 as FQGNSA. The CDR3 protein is CASTDRGLTETQYF. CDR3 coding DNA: TGTGCCAGCACCGACAGGGGATTAACAGAGACCCAGTACTTC.

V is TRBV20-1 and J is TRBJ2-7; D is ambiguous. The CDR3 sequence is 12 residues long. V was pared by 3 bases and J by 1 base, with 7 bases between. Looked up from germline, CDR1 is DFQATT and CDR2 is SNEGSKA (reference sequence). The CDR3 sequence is CSASRISYEQYF. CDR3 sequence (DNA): TGCAGTGCTAGCAGGATTTCCTACGAGCAGTACTTC.

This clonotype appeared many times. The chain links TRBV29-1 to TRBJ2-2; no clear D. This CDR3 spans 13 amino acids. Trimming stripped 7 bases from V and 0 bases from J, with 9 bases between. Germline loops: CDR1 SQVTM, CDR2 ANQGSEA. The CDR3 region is CSGALSNTGELFF. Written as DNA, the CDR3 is TGCAGCGGGGCCCTTTCGAACACCGGGGAGCTGTTTTTT.

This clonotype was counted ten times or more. Here the CDR3 reads CASSLAPRQGANTIYF. The CDR3 DNA reads as TGTGCCAGCAGCTTAGCGCCCAGACAGGGGGCGAACACCATATATTTT. The chain has TRBV7-6 and TRBJ1-3; 10 bases are shared with TRBD1. The ends lost 0 bases at V and 7 bases at J; junction bases unmatched: 6. The germline CDR1 and CDR2 sequences are SGHVS and FNYEAQ. The CDR3 consists of 16 residues. Based on the CDR3 plus reference TRBV7-6 and TRBJ1-3, the full variable domain is GAGVSQSPRYKVTKRGQDVALRCDPISGHVSLYWYRQALGQGPEFLTYFNYEAQQDKSGLPNDRFSAERPEGSISTLTIQRTEQRDSAMYRCASSLAPRQGANTIYFGEGSWLTVV.

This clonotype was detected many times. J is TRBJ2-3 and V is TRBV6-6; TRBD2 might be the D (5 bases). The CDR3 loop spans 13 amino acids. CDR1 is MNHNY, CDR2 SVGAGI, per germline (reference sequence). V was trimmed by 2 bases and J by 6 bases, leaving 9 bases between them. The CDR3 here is CASSYERRDTQYF. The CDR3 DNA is TGTGCCAGCAGTTACGAGCGGCGGGATACGCAGTATTTT.

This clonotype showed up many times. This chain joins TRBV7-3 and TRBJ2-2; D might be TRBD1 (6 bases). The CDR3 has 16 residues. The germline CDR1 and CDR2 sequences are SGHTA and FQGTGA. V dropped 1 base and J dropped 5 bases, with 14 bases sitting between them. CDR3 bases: TGTGCCAGCAGCTTAATGGGCAGGGGCGGAACCGGGGAGCTGTTTTTT. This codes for CASSLMGRGGTGELFF.

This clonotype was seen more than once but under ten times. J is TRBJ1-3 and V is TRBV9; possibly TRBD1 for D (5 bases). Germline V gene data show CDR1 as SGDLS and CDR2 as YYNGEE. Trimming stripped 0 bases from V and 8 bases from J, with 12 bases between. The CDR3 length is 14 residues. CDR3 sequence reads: CASSVGPTVDTIYF. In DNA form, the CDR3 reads TGTGCCAGCAGCGTAGGCCCGACAGTAGACACCATATATTTT.

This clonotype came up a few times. This CDR3 reads CSARDPASGRYEQYF. CDR3 DNA sequence: TGCAGTGCTAGAGATCCGGCTAGCGGGAGGTACGAGCAGTACTTC. The chain combines TRBV20-1 with TRBJ2-7, with 11 bases identical to TRBD2. The V gene end was trimmed by 0 bases and the J gene end by 4 bases; junction bases not matched to a gene: 5. The CDR3 sequence is 15 residues long. Germline CDR1 is DFQATT and CDR2 is SNEGSKA (reference sequence).

The CDR3 loop is CASSYSASANEKLFF. The CDR3 bases are TGTGCCAGCAGTTACTCTGCGTCGGCTAATGAAAAACTGTTTTTT. This rearrangement joins TRBV6-5 to TRBJ1-4; D remains unclear. Germline lookup yields CDR1 MNHEY and CDR2 SVGAGI. The germline V and J ends were trimmed by 0 bases and 3 bases, with 8 bases remaining between them. The CDR3 runs to 15 residues.

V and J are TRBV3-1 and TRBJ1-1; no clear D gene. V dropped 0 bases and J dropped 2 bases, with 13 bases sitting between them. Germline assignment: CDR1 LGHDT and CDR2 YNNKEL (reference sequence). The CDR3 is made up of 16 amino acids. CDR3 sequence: CASSQEWEGGNTEAFF. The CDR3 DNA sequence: TGTGCCAGCAGCCAAGAGTGGGAGGGAGGCAACACTGAAGCTTTCTTT. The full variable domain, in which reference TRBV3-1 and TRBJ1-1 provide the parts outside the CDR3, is DTAVSQTPKYLVTQMGNDKSIKCEQNLGHDTMYWYKQDSKKFLKIMFSYNNKELIINETVPNRFSPKSPDKAHLNLHINSLELGDSAVYFCASSQEWEGGNTEAFFGQGTRLTVV.

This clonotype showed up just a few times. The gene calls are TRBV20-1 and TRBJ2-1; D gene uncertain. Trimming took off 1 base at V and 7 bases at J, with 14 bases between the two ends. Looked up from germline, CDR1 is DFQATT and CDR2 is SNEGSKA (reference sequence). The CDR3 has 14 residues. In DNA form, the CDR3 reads TGCAGTGCTAGAGCCGTTGACGAGTGGAATGAGCAGTTCTTC. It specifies CSARAVDEWNEQFF.

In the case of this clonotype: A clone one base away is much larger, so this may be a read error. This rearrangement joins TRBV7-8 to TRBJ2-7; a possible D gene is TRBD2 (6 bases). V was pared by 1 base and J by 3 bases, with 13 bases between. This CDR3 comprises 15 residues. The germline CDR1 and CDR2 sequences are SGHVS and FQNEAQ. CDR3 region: CASSLDTIGSYEQYF. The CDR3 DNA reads TGTGCCAGCAGCTTAGATACTATCGGGAGCTACGAGCAGTACTTC.

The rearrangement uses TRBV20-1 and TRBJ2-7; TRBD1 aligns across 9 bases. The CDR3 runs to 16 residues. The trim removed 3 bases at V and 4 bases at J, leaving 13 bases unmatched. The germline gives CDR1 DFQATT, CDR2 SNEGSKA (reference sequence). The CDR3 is CSARRDRVRLGYEQYF. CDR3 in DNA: TGCAGTGCTAGGCGGGACAGGGTTCGGCTGGGGTACGAGCAGTACTTC.